A selection of T cell receptor beta chains follows, all from one sample in a study of beta chain features in type 1 diabetes. TCRdb's table, derived via immunoSEQ multiplex PCR, lists solely in-frame clones and lacks some. The sample contains 430,000 or so clones, 10% to 12% of which appear only once. Sequencing used naive CD4+ T cells from blood. These TCRs come from a woman between 18 and 30 years old in good health. The CDR3 runs from the conserved cysteine through the conserved F or W. D genes are given only for firm matches. Clone sizes are given selectively: once, few, many, or a class where the clone is expanded.

j_call,d_call,clone_size,v_call,cdr3_aa,cdr3_nt
TRBJ2-4,.,.,TRBV7-2,CASSFPITSKNIQYF,TGTGCCAGCAGCTTCCCTATCACCTCCAAAAACATTCAGTACTTC
TRBJ2-2,.,.,TRBV25-1,CASSDLGRGNTGELFF,TGTGCCAGCAGTGATCTCGGCAGGGGAAACACCGGGGAGCTGTTTTTT
TRBJ1-2,.,.,TRBV10-3,CAISASQDYGYTF,TGTGCCATCAGTGCTTCACAAGACTATGGCTACACCTTC
TRBJ1-5,.,.,TRBV20-1,CSASGEPQHF,TGCAGTGCTAGCGGAGAGCCCCAGCATTTT
TRBJ1-1,.,.,TRBV7-9,CASSPPRGDTEAFF,TGTGCCAGCAGCCCCCCAAGGGGGGACACTGAAGCTTTCTTT
TRBJ2-3,.,.,TRBV5-1,CASSLAGTDTQYF,TGCGCCAGCAGCTTGGCCGGCACAGATACGCAGTATTTT
TRBJ1-6,.,.,TRBV5-6,CASRGWGRKNNSPLHF,TGTGCCAGCAGAGGATGGGGGAGGAAGAATAATTCACCCCTCCACTTT
TRBJ2-4,TRBD2,few,TRBV7-2,CASSPKAGWGSF,TGTGCCAGCAGCCCCAAAGCGGGGTGGGGGTCCTTC
TRBJ2-1,.,.,TRBV6-1,CASSVGSYNEQFF,TGTGCCAGCAGTGTGGGTTCATACAATGAGCAGTTCTTC
TRBJ2-5,.,.,TRBV4-1,CASSQVTEGHSETQYF,TGCGCCAGCAGCCAAGTAACGGAAGGACACTCGGAGACCCAGTACTTC
TRBJ1-2,TRBD1,.,TRBV14,CASSQGQGRLNGYTF,TGTGCCAGCAGCCAAGGACAGGGTCGGTTAAATGGCTACACCTTC
TRBJ2-3,.,few,TRBV9,CASSVRTDTQYF,TGTGCCAGCAGCGTCCGCACAGATACGCAGTATTTT
TRBJ2-3,TRBD1,few,TRBV9,CASSSGTADTQYF,TGTGCCAGCAGCTCCGGGACAGCAGATACGCAGTATTTT
TRBJ2-3,.,few,TRBV5-1,CASSFLVVDTQYF,TGCGCCAGCAGCTTCCTAGTCGTGGATACGCAGTATTTT
TRBJ2-1,.,.,TRBV10-3,CASSERQDAPNEQFF,TGTGCCAGCAGTGAGAGGCAGGACGCTCCAAATGAGCAGTTCTTC
TRBJ1-1,.,.,TRBV18,CASSENTEAFF,TGTGCCAGCTCGGAGAACACTGAAGCTTTCTTT
TRBJ2-5,.,few,TRBV7-9,CASSLRAGRETQYF,TGTGCCAGCAGCTTAAGGGCAGGGAGGGAGACCCAGTACTTC
TRBJ1-2,.,.,TRBV28,CASSSGRHYGYTF,TGTGCCAGCAGTTCGGGACGGCACTATGGCTACACCTTC
TRBJ1-1,.,.,TRBV7-2,CASSLYSRGVTEAFF,TGTGCCAGCAGCTTATACTCCAGGGGAGTTACTGAAGCTTTCTTT
TRBJ2-4,TRBD1,few,TRBV13,CASSPKRQGAVKNIQYF,TGTGCCAGCAGCCCCAAACGACAGGGGGCCGTCAAAAACATTCAGTACTTC
TRBJ2-5,.,few,TRBV18,CASSPNQETQYF,TGTGCCAGCTCACCGAACCAAGAGACCCAGTACTTC
TRBJ2-7,TRBD2,few,TRBV7-6,CASSMGLAGGSYEQYF,TGTGCCAGCAGCATGGGACTAGCGGGAGGATCCTACGAGCAGTACTTC
TRBJ1-1,.,.,TRBV20-1,CSARDLGQAFF,TGCAGTGCTAGAGATCTCGGACAAGCTTTCTTT
TRBJ2-1,.,.,TRBV7-9,CASSSRAGSSYNEQFF,TGTGCCAGCAGCTCCCGCGCGGGAAGCTCCTACAATGAGCAGTTCTTC
TRBJ1-2,.,.,TRBV15,CATSRTAVQSFFYGYTF,TGTGCCACCAGCAGGACCGCGGTTCAGTCCTTTTTCTATGGCTACACCTTC
TRBJ2-1,.,few,TRBV5-6,CASSRLDEQFF,TGTGCCAGCAGCCGCTTGGATGAGCAGTTCTTC
TRBJ2-5,.,few,TRBV9,CASSVGQSQETQYF,TGTGCCAGCAGCGTAGGGCAGAGCCAAGAGACCCAGTACTTC
TRBJ2-7,.,few,TRBV5-1,CASSLRRNYEQYF,TGCGCCAGCAGCTTGCGTCGAAACTACGAGCAGTACTTC
TRBJ1-2,.,few,TRBV4-2,CASSQDQAVNYGYTF,TGTGCCAGCAGCCAAGATCAAGCAGTCAACTATGGCTACACCTTC
TRBJ1-2,.,.,TRBV2,CASPVWGSAGYTF,TGTGCCAGCCCGGTCTGGGGATCAGCTGGCTACACCTTC
TRBJ2-4,.,few,TRBV11-2,CASRGLAKNIQYF,TGTGCCAGCAGGGGCTTAGCCAAAAACATTCAGTACTTC
TRBJ1-1,.,.,TRBV30,CAWSVSSRNTEAFF,TGTGCCTGGAGTGTCAGCAGCCGTAACACTGAAGCTTTCTTT
TRBJ2-1,.,.,TRBV5-6,CASSFTPSSYNEQFF,TGTGCCAGCAGCTTTACTCCTAGCTCCTACAATGAGCAGTTCTTC
TRBJ1-3,.,.,TRBV29-1,CSVAGRSGNTIYF,TGCAGCGTTGCGGGGCGCTCTGGAAACACCATATATTTT
TRBJ2-3,TRBD1,few,TRBV5-4,CASSFGQESTDTQYF,TGTGCCAGCAGCTTCGGACAGGAAAGCACAGATACGCAGTATTTT
TRBJ1-5,.,.,TRBV5-6,CASSFGRLNQPQHF,TGTGCCAGCAGCTTTGGACGGCTGAATCAGCCCCAGCATTTT
TRBJ1-1,.,.,TRBV29-1,CSAGGKSEAFF,TGCAGCGCTGGGGGGAAATCAGAAGCTTTCTTT
TRBJ2-3,.,few,TRBV7-8,CASSLANVGGAWPDTQYF,TGTGCCAGCAGCTTAGCGAACGTCGGGGGAGCCTGGCCAGATACGCAGTATTTT
TRBJ2-5,TRBD2,few,TRBV2,CASRGHGRETQYF,TGTGCCAGCAGGGGCCACGGGAGGGAGACCCAGTACTTC
TRBJ2-5,.,.,TRBV29-1,CSVVRTLQETQYF,TGCAGCGTTGTAAGGACTTTACAAGAGACCCAGTACTTC
TRBJ2-1,.,.,TRBV6-5,CASSYSFRNEQFF,TGTGCCAGCAGTTACTCCTTTAGGAATGAGCAGTTCTTC
TRBJ1-4,.,.,TRBV5-8,CASSLIGEKLFF,TGTGCCAGCAGCTTGATAGGGGAAAAACTGTTTTTT
TRBJ1-4,.,.,TRBV28,CASSPGKVDEKLFF,TGTGCCAGCAGCCCAGGGAAGGTGGATGAAAAACTGTTTTTT
TRBJ2-1,.,few,TRBV29-1,CSVRGTRHNEQFF,TGCAGCGTTCGGGGGACCCGTCACAATGAGCAGTTCTTC
TRBJ1-2,.,.,TRBV4-3,CASSQVGREGGYTF,TGCGCCAGCAGCCAAGTCGGCAGGGAGGGAGGCTACACCTTC